Listed here are 5 T cell receptor beta chains from one sample, sequenced in a study of neurological immune-mediated disorders. TCRdb re-called the 5' RACE reads through MiXCR, storing one row per CDR3 protein. This table holds 40,000 to 45,000 distinct CDR3 sequences, roughly 12% found once. The sequenced sample consisted of PBMCs. The source is a female donor in good health.

In its sample, this clonotype was seen many times. The chain has TRBV20-1 and TRBJ2-1, with 7 nucleotides matching TRBD1. Germline loops: CDR1 DFQATT, CDR2 SNEGSKA (reference sequence). CDR3 length equals 17 residues. V dropped 0 bases and J dropped 6; count of bases not matched to a gene: 14. In nucleotides, the CDR3 is TGCAGTGCTAGAGATCTTTCGAGGGGGCTTGGTCTCAATGAGCAGTTCTTC. This sequence encodes CSARDLSRGLGLNEQFF.

This clonotype came up many times. The CDR3 protein is CASSWEGSGTGELFF. Here the CDR3 DNA reads TGTGCCAGCAGTTGGGAGGGGAGCGGCACCGGGGAGCTGTTTTTT. J is TRBJ2-2 and V is TRBV28; 7 bases are a match to TRBD2. The CDR3 extends over 15 amino acids. V was clipped by 4 bases and J by 4 bases; unmatched bases: 6. Germline loops: CDR1 MDHEN, CDR2 SYDVKM.

This clonotype was seen ten or more times. J is TRBJ2-5 and V is TRBV7-2, with TRBD2 matching 10 bases. Looked up from germline, CDR1 is SGHTA and CDR2 is FQGNSA. The ends lost 5 bases at V and 4 bases at J; junction bases unmatched: 16. This CDR3 comprises 18 residues. In DNA, the CDR3 is TGTGCCAGCAGCCAAGCCGGGACTAGCGAAGTTGTCGGAGAGACCCAGTACTTC. Protein sequence: CASSQAGTSEVVGETQYF.

This clonotype has at least ten counts. The chain employs TRBV19 and TRBJ1-5; a weak D match, TRBD1 (5 bases). V gave up 7 bases and J gave up 0 bases, with 16 bases separating them. Per the germline V gene, CDR1 is LNHDA and CDR2 is SQIVND (reference sequence). The CDR3 runs 16 residues. The CDR3 loop reads CASTPGRAYSNQPQHF. DNA of the CDR3: TGTGCCAGTACCCCGGGCAGGGCTTATAGCAATCAGCCCCAGCATTTT.

This clonotype came up many times. V and J are TRBV27 and TRBJ1-1; 9 bases are a match to TRBD1. Germline CDR1 is MNHEY and CDR2 is SMNVEV (reference sequence). V lost 6 bases, J lost 6 bases, and 14 bases stayed unmatched. This CDR3 spans 16 amino acids. DNA of the CDR3: TGTGCCAGCAGCCCCCCCAAGACAGGGGGTAAAGCTGAAGCTTTCTTT. It translates to CASSPPKTGGKAEAFF.